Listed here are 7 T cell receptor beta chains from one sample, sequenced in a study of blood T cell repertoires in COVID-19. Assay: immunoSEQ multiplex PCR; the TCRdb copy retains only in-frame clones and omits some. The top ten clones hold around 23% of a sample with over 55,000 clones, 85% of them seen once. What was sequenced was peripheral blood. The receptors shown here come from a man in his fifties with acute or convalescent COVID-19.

CDR3 sequence (DNA): TGCGCCAGCAGCTTCCGGGATGAGGGCACCGGGGAGCTGTTTTTT. It codes for CASSFRDEGTGELFF. The rearrangement links TRBV5-1 to TRBJ2-2, with TRBD2 as a possible D gene (5 bases). V lost 2 bases, J lost 4 bases, and 12 bases lay in between. Germline V CDR1 and CDR2: SGHRS, YFSETQ. CDR3 length equals 15 residues.

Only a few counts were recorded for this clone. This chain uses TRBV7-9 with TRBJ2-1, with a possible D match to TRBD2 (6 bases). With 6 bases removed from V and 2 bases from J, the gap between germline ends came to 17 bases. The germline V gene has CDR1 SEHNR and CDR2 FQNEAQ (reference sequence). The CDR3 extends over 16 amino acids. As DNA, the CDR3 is TGTGCCAGCAGTACTGAAGGGAGGAAGGCCTACAATGAGCAGTTCTTC. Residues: CASSTEGRKAYNEQFF.

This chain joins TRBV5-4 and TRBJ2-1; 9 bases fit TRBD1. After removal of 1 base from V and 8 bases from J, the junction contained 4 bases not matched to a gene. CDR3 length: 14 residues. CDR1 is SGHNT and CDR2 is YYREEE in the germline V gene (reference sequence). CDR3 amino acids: CASSLRDRVDEQFF. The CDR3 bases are TGTGCCAGCAGCTTGCGGGACAGGGTGGATGAGCAGTTCTTC.

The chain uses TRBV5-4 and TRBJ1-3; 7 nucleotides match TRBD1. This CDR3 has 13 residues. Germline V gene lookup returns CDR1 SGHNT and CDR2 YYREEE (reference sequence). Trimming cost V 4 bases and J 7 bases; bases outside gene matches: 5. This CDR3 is CASSQQGRNTIYF. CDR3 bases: TGTGCCAGCAGCCAACAGGGGAGGAACACCATATATTTT. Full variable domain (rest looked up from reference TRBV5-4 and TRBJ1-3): ETGVTQSPTHLIKTRGQQVTLRCSSQSGHNTVSWYQQALGQGPQFIFQYYREEENGRGNFPPRFSGLQFPNYSSELNVNALELDDSALYLCASSQQGRNTIYFGEGSWLTVV.

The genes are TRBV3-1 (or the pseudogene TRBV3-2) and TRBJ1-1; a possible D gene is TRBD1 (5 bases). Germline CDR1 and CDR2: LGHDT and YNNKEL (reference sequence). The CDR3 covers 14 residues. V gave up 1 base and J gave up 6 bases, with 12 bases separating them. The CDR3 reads CASSQVGVGAEAFF. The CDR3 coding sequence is TGTGCCAGCAGCCAAGTAGGGGTCGGCGCTGAAGCTTTCTTT.

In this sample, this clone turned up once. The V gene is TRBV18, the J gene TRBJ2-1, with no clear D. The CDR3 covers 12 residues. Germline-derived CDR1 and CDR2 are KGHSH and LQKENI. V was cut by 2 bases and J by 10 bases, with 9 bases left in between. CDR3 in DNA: TGTGCCAGCTCACCAGTTCGGTCCGAGCAGTTCTTC. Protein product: CASSPVRSEQFF.

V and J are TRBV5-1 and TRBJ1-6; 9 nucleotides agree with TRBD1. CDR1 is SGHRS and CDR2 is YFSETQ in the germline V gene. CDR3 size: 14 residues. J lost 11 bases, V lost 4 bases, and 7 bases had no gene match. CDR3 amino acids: CASSRDRAFAPLHF. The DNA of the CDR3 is TGCGCCAGCAGCCGGGACAGGGCATTCGCACCCCTCCACTTT.